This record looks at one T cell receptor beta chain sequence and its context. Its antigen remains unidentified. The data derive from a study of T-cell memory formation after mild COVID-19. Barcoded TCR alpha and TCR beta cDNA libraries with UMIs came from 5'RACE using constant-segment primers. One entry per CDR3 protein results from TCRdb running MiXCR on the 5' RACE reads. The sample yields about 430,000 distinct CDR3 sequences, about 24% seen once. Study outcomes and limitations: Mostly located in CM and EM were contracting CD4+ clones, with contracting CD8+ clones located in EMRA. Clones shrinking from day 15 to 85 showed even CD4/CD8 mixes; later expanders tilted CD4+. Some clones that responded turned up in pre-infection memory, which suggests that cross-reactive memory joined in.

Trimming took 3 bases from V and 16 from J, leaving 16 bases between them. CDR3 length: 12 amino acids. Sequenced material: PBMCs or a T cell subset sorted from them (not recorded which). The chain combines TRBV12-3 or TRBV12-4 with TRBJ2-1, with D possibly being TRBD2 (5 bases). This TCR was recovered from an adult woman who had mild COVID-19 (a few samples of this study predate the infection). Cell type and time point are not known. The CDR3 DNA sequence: TGTGCCAGCAGTTTTAGCGTCTCCCCCGGATTCTTC. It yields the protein CASSFSVSPGFF.